Following are 2 T cell receptor beta chains from one sample sequenced in a study of blood T cell repertoires in COVID-19. Repertoires were generated with immunoSEQ multiplex PCR, while TCRdb's copy carries only in-frame clones and drops some. The table shows 130,000 or so clones, with roughly nine tenths occurring only once. Sample: peripheral blood. Every receptor here comes from a man aged 70 or older with active or convalescent COVID-19.

The rearrangement uses TRBV7-3 and TRBJ2-3, with D possibly TRBD2 on 5 matching bases. The CDR3 extends over 11 amino acids. Per germline, CDR1 SGHTA and CDR2 FQGTGA. Trimming cost V 1 base and J 11 bases, with 7 bases left between them. The CDR3 DNA sequence: TGTGCCAGCAGCTTAAATGGAGGGCAGTATTTT. Encoded protein: CASSLNGGQYF.

This clone was recorded only once. V and J are TRBV28 and TRBJ1-5; D is possibly TRBD1 (5 bases). The CDR3 covers 14 residues. CDR1 and CDR2 (germline): MDHEN, SYDVKM. V lost 6 bases and J 5 bases, leaving 14 bases between the germline ends. The CDR3 is CASRRDGLYQPQHF. The CDR3 DNA is TGTGCCAGCAGGCGGGACGGCCTGTATCAGCCCCAGCATTTT.